The sample holds many counts of the clone carrying this T cell receptor beta chain. Graves' hyperthyroidism is called stable when ophthalmopathy does not progress within 18 months. Orbital computed tomography and thyroid ultrasound, together with serum TRAb and thyroxine and clinical symptoms, were used for diagnoses. Using RNA transcripts as the source, TCR beta CDR3 regions were amplified. The primer set for the first-round RT-PCR of the TCR CDR3 was HTBI. Each CDR3 protein gets one entry after TCRdb re-called the multiplex PCR reads with MiXCR. The sample yields around 560,000 distinct CDR3 sequences, over 15% seen once. The data derive from a study of T cells in Graves' hyperthyroidism and ophthalmopathy. Germline lookup yields CDR1 MDHEN and CDR2 SYDVKM. Trimming removed 3 bases from V and 2 bases from J, with 17 bases in between. The CDR3 extends over 16 amino acids.

Sequenced: blood. The genes are TRBV28 and TRBJ2-7; TRBD1 might be the D (6 bases). This clonotype was obtained from a woman aged 18 to 35 with Graves' hyperthyroidism. The DNA of the CDR3 is TGTGCCAGCAGTTTCCTATCAGGGGATTTCACCTACGAGCAGTACTTC. Encoded protein: CASSFLSGDFTYEQYF.